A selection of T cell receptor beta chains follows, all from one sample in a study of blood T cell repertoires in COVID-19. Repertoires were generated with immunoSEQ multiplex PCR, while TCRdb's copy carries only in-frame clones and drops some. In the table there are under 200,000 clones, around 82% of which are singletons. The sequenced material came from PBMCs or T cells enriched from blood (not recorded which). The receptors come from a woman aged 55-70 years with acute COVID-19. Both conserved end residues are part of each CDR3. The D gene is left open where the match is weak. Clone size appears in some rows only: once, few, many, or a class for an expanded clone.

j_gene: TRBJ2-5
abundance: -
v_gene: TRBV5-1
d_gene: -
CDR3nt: TGCGCCAGCAGCTTGGCCCAGTACCAAGAGACCCAGTACTTC
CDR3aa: CASSLAQYQETQYF

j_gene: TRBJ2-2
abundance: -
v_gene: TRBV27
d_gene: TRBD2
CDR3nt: TGTGCCAGCAGTCCCTCCCGCGGGGGGGCGGTTAACACCGGGGAGCTGTTTTTT
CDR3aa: CASSPSRGGAVNTGELFF

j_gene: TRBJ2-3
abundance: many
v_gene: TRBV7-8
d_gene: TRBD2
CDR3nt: TGTGCCAGCAGGTCGGGAGGCCGCCTTCGCACAGATACGCAGTATTTT
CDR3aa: CASRSGGRLRTDTQYF

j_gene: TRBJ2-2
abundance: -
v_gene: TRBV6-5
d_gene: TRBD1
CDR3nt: TGTGCCAGCAGAACAGGGGTGAATACCGGGGAGCTGTTTTTT
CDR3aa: CASRTGVNTGELFF

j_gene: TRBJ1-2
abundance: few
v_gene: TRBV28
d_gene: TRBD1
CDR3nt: TGTGCCAGCAGTGCCCCTGGACAGGGGCTAGGCTACACCTTC
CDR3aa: CASSAPGQGLGYTF

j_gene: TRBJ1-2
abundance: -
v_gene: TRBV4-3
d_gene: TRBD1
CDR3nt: TGCGCCAGCAGCCAAGATCTGGGACAGGGGGCTCGAAACTATGGCTACACCTTC
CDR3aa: CASSQDLGQGARNYGYTF

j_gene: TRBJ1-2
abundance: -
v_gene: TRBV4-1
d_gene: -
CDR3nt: TGCGCCAGCAGCCCGGGTGTTGTAGCCTATGGCTACACCTTC
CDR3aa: CASSPGVVAYGYTF

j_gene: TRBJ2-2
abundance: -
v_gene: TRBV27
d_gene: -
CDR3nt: TGTGCCAGCAGTTCGGGAGTCGCCGGGGAGCTGTTTTTT
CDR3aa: CASSSGVAGELFF

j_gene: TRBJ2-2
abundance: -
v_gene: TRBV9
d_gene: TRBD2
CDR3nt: TGTGCCAGCAGCGCAACGGGACTAGTCACCGGGGAGCTGTTTTTT
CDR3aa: CASSATGLVTGELFF

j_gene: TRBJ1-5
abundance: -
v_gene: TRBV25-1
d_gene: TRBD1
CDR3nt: TGTGCCAGCAGTGGCACACAGGGGTATCAGCCCCAGCATTTT
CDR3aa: CASSGTQGYQPQHF

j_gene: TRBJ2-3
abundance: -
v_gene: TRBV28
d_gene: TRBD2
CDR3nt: TGTGCCAGCAGAGACACGGGACTAGGAATGGTGGATACGCAGTATTTT
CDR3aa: CASRDTGLGMVDTQYF

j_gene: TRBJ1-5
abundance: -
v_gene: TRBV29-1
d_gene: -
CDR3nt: TGCAGCGTTGCGGAGGGGACGTTGAATCAGCCCCAGCATTTT
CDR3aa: CSVAEGTLNQPQHF

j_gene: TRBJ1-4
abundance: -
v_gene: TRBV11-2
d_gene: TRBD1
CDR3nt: TGTGCCAGCAGCGGAGGGACAGCCCTAGGACCCCTTAATGAAAAACTGTTTTTT
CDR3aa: CASSGGTALGPLNEKLFF

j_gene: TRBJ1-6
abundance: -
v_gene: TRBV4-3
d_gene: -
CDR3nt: TGCGCCAGCAGCCCGACGATTCGGGGGTCACCCCTCCACTTT
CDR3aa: CASSPTIRGSPLHF

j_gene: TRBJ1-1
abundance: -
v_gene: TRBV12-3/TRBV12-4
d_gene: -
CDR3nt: TGTGCCAGCAGTACAGGTCCTGAAGCTTTCTTT
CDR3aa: CASSTGPEAFF

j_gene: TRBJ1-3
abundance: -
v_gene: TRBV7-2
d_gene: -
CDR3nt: TGTGCCAGCAGCTTAGCGCGCGGTTTCCTCTCTGGAAACACCATATATTTT
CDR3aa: CASSLARGFLSGNTIYF

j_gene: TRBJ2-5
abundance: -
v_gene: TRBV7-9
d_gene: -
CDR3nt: TGTGCCAGCAGCTTAGCCACAGGCCAAGAGACCCAGTACTTC
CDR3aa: CASSLATGQETQYF

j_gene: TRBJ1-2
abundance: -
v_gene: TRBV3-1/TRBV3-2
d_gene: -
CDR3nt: TGTGCCAGCAGCCTGAGTCAAGACTATGGCTACACCTTC
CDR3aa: CASSLSQDYGYTF

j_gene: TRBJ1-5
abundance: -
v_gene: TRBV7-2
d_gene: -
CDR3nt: TGTGCCAGCAGCTCCGAGGAGGCAGATAGGGTCTATCAGCCCCAGCATTTT
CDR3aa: CASSSEEADRVYQPQHF